These 26 T cell receptor beta chains came from one sample sequenced in a study of T cells in Graves' hyperthyroidism and ophthalmopathy. The TCR beta CDR3 regions underwent amplification using RNA transcripts as the source. Using the HTBI primer set, a first-round RT-PCR was run on the TCR CDR3. TCRdb itself ran the multiplex PCR reads through MiXCR, one entry per CDR3 protein. Here the sample spans 400,000 to 600,000 distinct CDR3 sequences, about 15% being singletons. The sample comprised blood. The receptors here all came from a young woman with Graves' ophthalmopathy.

This clonotype was counted at least ten times. V is TRBV7-3 and J is TRBJ2-6; a weak D match, TRBD1 (5 bases). CDR1 SGHTA and CDR2 FQGTGA come from the germline V gene. The CDR3 length is 15 residues. The V and J ends lost 4 bases and 0 bases respectively, with 7 bases between them. The CDR3 reads CASSYRSSGANVLTF. As DNA, the CDR3 is TGTGCCAGCAGCTACAGGAGCTCTGGGGCCAACGTCCTGACTTTC. Complete variable domain (other parts from reference TRBV7-3 and TRBJ2-6): GAGVSQTPSNKVTEKGKYVELRCDPISGHTALYWYRQSLGQGPEFLIYFQGTGAADDSGLPNDRFFAVRPEGSVSTLKIQRTERGDSAVYLCASSYRSSGANVLTFGAGSRLTVL.

The gene calls are TRBV6-2 or TRBV6-3 and TRBJ2-2; 10 nucleotides agree with TRBD2. Germline CDR1 reads MNHEY; CDR2 reads SVGEGT. The CDR3 extends over 15 amino acids. Trimming at V came to 4 bases and at J to 7 bases, leaving 6 bases not matched to a gene. CDR3 bases: TGTGCCAGCAGTTCCATTAGCGGGGGGCACGGGGAGCTGTTTTTT. This translates into CASSSISGGHGELFF.

This clonotype was counted many times. The J gene is TRBJ1-1, the V gene TRBV12-3 or TRBV12-4; no definite D call. V shed 2 bases and J shed 7 bases, with 11 bases lying between them. The CDR3 is made up of 13 amino acids. CDR3 residues: CASSLLIQDEAFF. CDR3 nucleotides: TGTGCCAGCAGTTTACTTATACAAGATGAAGCTTTCTTT.

This clonotype appeared many times. V gene TRBV9 combines with J gene TRBJ2-7; weak D call: TRBD1 (8 bases). The CDR3 loop spans 14 amino acids. CDR1 and CDR2 from the germline V gene are SGDLS and YYNGEE. V dropped 6 bases and J dropped 0 bases, with 13 bases sitting between them. The CDR3 DNA follows: TGTGCCAGCAACAGGGGGGGGAGCTCCTACGAGCAGTACTTC. Encoded protein: CASNRGGSSYEQYF.

This clonotype was picked up many times. The chain uses TRBV11-2 and TRBJ1-2, with 8 positions matching TRBD1. The junction had 6 bases not matched to a gene; V was cut back by 3 bases and J by 6 bases. Germline-derived CDR1 and CDR2 are SGHAT and FQNNGV. This CDR3 is built from 14 residues. CDR3: CASSFDRGGNGYTF. The CDR3 nucleotides read TGTGCCAGCAGCTTTGACAGGGGAGGAAATGGCTACACCTTC. Based on the CDR3 plus reference TRBV11-2 and TRBJ1-2, the full variable domain is EAGVAQSPRYKIIEKRQSVAFWCNPISGHATLYWYQQILGQGPKLLIQFQNNGVVDDSQLPKDRFSAERLKGVDSTLKIQPAKLEDSAVYLCASSFDRGGNGYTFGSGTRLTVV.

This clonotype was recorded at least ten times. The V call is TRBV28, the J call TRBJ1-5; no definite D call. Germline V gives CDR1 MDHEN, CDR2 SYDVKM. The V end lost 6 bases, the J end lost 6 bases, and 12 bases lay between the germline ends. The CDR3 is 13 amino acids. CDR3 amino acids: CASSADSSQPQHF. The CDR3, as DNA: TGTGCCAGCAGCGCCGACTCTTCTCAGCCCCAGCATTTT.

The genes are TRBV7-6 and TRBJ2-5, with 8 bases aligning to TRBD1. V shed 1 base, J shed 4 bases, and the junction held 17 bases outside the gene matches. Germline V lookup: CDR1 SGHVS, CDR2 FNYEAQ. The CDR3 contains 19 residues. This CDR3 is CASSLVIRGRGLRGETQYF. CDR3 nucleotide sequence: TGTGCCAGCAGCTTAGTTATTAGGGGCAGGGGGCTTCGGGGAGAGACCCAGTACTTC.

This clonotype was seen repeatedly, ten times or more. V is TRBV13 and J is TRBJ2-1; D assignment may be TRBD1 or TRBD2 (5 bases each). Germline V gives CDR1 PRHDT, CDR2 FYEKMQ (reference sequence). V was trimmed by 5 bases and J by 5 bases, leaving 19 bases between them. This CDR3 is 16 amino acids long. CDR3 loop: CASSPLRGGPHNEQFF. CDR3 sequence (DNA): TGTGCCAGCAGCCCCCTTCGGGGCGGACCCCACAATGAGCAGTTCTTC.

The chain is built from TRBV27 and TRBJ2-7; TRBD2 is a possible D gene (6 bases). The ends were cut back, 5 bases at V and 2 bases at J, with 19 bases in the middle. Germline assignment: CDR1 MNHEY and CDR2 SMNVEV (reference sequence). The CDR3 runs to 16 residues. The DNA for the CDR3 is TGTGCCAGCAGTGCCAAACAGCTAGCGACTCCCTACGAGCAGTACTTC. Its translation is CASSAKQLATPYEQYF.

V usage is TRBV25-1 and J usage is TRBJ1-6; 10 bases are shared with TRBD1. V was pared by 1 base and J by 5 bases, with 5 bases of the junction left unmatched. From germline, CDR1 is MGHDK and CDR2 SYGVNS. The CDR3 runs 17 residues. The CDR3 sequence is CASSEFLGQGDNSPLHF. The CDR3 DNA is TGTGCCAGCAGTGAATTTTTAGGACAGGGGGATAATTCACCCCTCCACTTT.

The chain has TRBV7-3 and TRBJ2-7; 9 bases agree with TRBD2. CDR1 and CDR2 (germline): SGHTA, FQGTGA. The junction had 5 bases not matched to a gene; V was cut back by 8 bases and J by 3 bases. The CDR3 covers 13 residues. Here the CDR3 DNA reads TGTGCCAGCGGGGCGGGAGGGAACTACGAGCAGTACTTC. It specifies CASGAGGNYEQYF. Supplemented by reference TRBV7-3 and TRBJ2-7, the full variable domain reads GAGVSQTPSNKVTEKGKYVELRCDPISGHTALYWYRQSLGQGPEFLIYFQGTGAADDSGLPNDRFFAVRPEGSVSTLKIQRTERGDSAVYLCASGAGGNYEQYFGPGTRLTVT.

This clonotype has a count of ten or more. The chain joins TRBV2 to TRBJ2-4, with D perhaps matching TRBD2 (6 bases). V lost 6 bases to trimming and J lost 0 bases, with 9 bases between them. Germline CDR1 SNHLY, CDR2 FYNNEI. This CDR3 region has 14 residues. The CDR3 DNA sequence: TGTGCCAGCAGGGGAGGAACAGCCAAAAACATTCAGTACTTC. This gives the protein CASRGGTAKNIQYF.

The table lists this clonotype with many counts. This rearrangement joins TRBV6-5 to TRBJ2-7, with TRBD2 matching over 9 bases. This CDR3 is built from 15 residues. Germline assignment: CDR1 MNHEY and CDR2 SVGAGI. The V and J ends lost 2 bases and 2 bases, in that order; junction bases with no gene match: 4. Here the CDR3 DNA reads TGTGCCAGCAGTTACCCGCGGGGGGGGACCTACGAGCAGTACTTC. Its translation: CASSYPRGGTYEQYF.

This clonotype was seen ten or more times. The gene calls are TRBV7-9 and TRBJ2-3, with D perhaps assigned TRBD1 or TRBD2 (5 bases each). This CDR3 has 18 amino acids. Germline lookup yields CDR1 SEHNR and CDR2 FQNEAQ (reference sequence). V was trimmed by 5 bases and J by 3 bases, leaving 24 bases between them. The CDR3 here is CASSPRLGRREGTDTQYF. CDR3 nucleotides: TGTGCCAGCAGCCCACGACTTGGGCGTCGAGAGGGGACAGATACGCAGTATTTT.

This clonotype was found many times. The genes are TRBV7-8 and TRBJ1-4; 10 nucleotides align to TRBD1. Germline CDR1 is SGHVS and CDR2 is FQNEAQ. This CDR3 has 18 residues. J gave up 1 base and V 7 bases, and 12 bases lay outside the gene matches. CDR3 nucleotides: TGTGCCAGCACTGGTCCGGGACAGGGGTCGTTAACTAATGAAAAACTGTTTTTT. It codes for CASTGPGQGSLTNEKLFF.

The chain couples TRBV10-3 to TRBJ2-1, with D perhaps being TRBD1 or TRBD2 (6 bases each). The CDR3 contains 11 residues. Germline V gene sequence: CDR1 ENHRY, CDR2 SYGVKD. Trimming shortened V by 7 bases and J by 14 bases, and 15 bases separated the two germline ends. CDR3 sequence: CAIKGGGNEFF. CDR3 sequence (DNA): TGTGCCATCAAAGGAGGGGGGAACGAGTTCTTC.

There are many counts of this clonotype. The chain carries TRBV6-1 and TRBJ2-1; a weak D match, TRBD2 (6 bases). Deletions cut 9 bases from V and 10 bases from J, with 16 bases between. The V gene's germline CDR1 is MNHNS and CDR2 SASEGT. CDR3 length: 12 residues. The CDR3 region has the DNA TGTGCCAGTAATGGCGGGGTTAACGAGCAGTTCTTC. Protein: CASNGGVNEQFF.

Notes on this clonotype: This sequence may be a read error, since a much larger clone differs from it by one base. The J gene is TRBJ2-1, the V gene TRBV7-6; maybe TRBD2 (5 bases). The assigned J gene may be wrong: the sequence end matches TRBJ2-7 better. The germline gives CDR1 SGHVS, CDR2 FNYEAQ. CDR3 length: 15 amino acids. The CDR3 nucleotides are TGTGCCAGCAGCAACACTAGGATGAGGAACAATGAGCAGTACTTC. Translated: CASSNTRMRNNEQYF.

This clonotype was seen at least ten times. This rearrangement joins TRBV2 to TRBJ1-6; D unclear. Trimming removed 8 bases at V and 6 bases at J, with 11 bases between. Germline-derived CDR1 and CDR2 are SNHLY and FYNNEI. The CDR3 totals 13 residues. This CDR3 reads CASGWGGNSPLHF. The DNA of the CDR3 is TGTGCCAGCGGGTGGGGTGGTAATTCACCCCTCCACTTT.

Many counts were recorded for this clonotype. The rearrangement links TRBV18 to TRBJ2-3; perhaps TRBD1 as D (6 bases). Germline CDR1 reads KGHSH; CDR2 reads LQKENI. The CDR3 extends over 12 amino acids. Trimming took 5 bases from V and 6 from J, leaving 9 bases between them. CDR3 region: CASSVQGDTQYF. The DNA for the CDR3 is TGTGCCAGCTCAGTCCAGGGGGATACGCAGTATTTT.

At least ten counts were recorded for this clonotype. The chain uses TRBV12-3 or TRBV12-4 and TRBJ2-7; TRBD2 agrees at 7 bases. The junction had 10 bases not matched to a gene; V was cut back by 5 bases and J by 6 bases. This CDR3 comprises 14 residues. In DNA form, the CDR3 reads TGTGCCAGCAGTAATCCGACTAGCCCCAGCGAGCAGTACTTC. Its translation: CASSNPTSPSEQYF.

This clonotype was seen a handful of times. The chain uses TRBV7-2 and TRBJ2-2; possible D gene TRBD2, 6 bases. Deletions cut 0 bases from V and 3 bases from J, with 8 bases between. CDR3 length equals 15 residues. Germline CDR1 and CDR2: SGHTA and FQGNSA. The CDR3 protein is CASSLAAGYTGELFF. In nucleotides, the CDR3 is TGTGCCAGCAGCTTAGCGGCGGGATACACCGGGGAGCTGTTTTTT.

Many counts were recorded for this clonotype. The chain has TRBV2 and TRBJ1-1, with D possibly being TRBD1 (5 bases). CDR3 length: 14 residues. Germline CDR1 and CDR2: SNHLY and FYNNEI. Trimming removed 7 bases at V and 3 bases at J, with 15 bases between. CDR3 residues: CASNVGGAYTEAFF. The CDR3 DNA reads TGTGCCAGCAACGTCGGGGGTGCCTACACTGAAGCTTTCTTT.

The chain joins TRBV6-1 to TRBJ2-1; TRBD2 agrees at 7 bases. Trimming took 8 bases from V and 0 from J; bases not matched to a gene: 10. CDR1 is MNHNS, CDR2 SASEGT, per germline. The CDR3 length is 16 residues. The CDR3 reads CASVGVAGDSYNEQFF. The CDR3 coding sequence is TGTGCCAGCGTAGGGGTAGCGGGTGACTCCTACAATGAGCAGTTCTTC.

This clonotype was detected ten times or more. This chain uses TRBV20-1 with TRBJ1-1, with 7 bases identical to TRBD1. Trimming removed 5 bases from V and 3 bases from J; junction bases left unmatched: 3. CDR3 length: 12 amino acids. Per germline, CDR1 DFQATT and CDR2 SNEGSKA (reference sequence). CDR3 loop: CSAGDSYTEAFF. In DNA, the CDR3 is TGCAGTGCTGGGGACAGCTACACTGAAGCTTTCTTT.

This sequence joins TRBV4-3 and TRBJ2-5; D unclear. Germline CDR1 is LGHNA and CDR2 is YSLEER. Trimming stripped 0 bases from V and 5 bases from J, with 10 bases between. The CDR3 runs 14 residues. CDR3 sequence reads: CASSQDLWVETQYF. The CDR3 DNA sequence: TGCGCCAGCAGCCAAGATCTCTGGGTTGAGACCCAGTACTTC.